One sample yielded the 26 T cell receptor beta chains listed below, sequenced in a study of beta chain features in type 1 diabetes. Study-wide points: A moderate, significant TCRB CDR3 shortening appeared in type 1 diabetes across four CD4+ subsets.

The investigators reverse transcribed all of the isolated RNA, so they sequenced expressed TCRB transcripts. The assay was immunoSEQ multiplex PCR, and TCRdb's table has in-frame clones only and misses some. The table has about 160,000 clones, approximately 8.7% seen once. These TCRs' antigens remain unknown. Sample: central memory CD4+ T cells from blood. The receptors derive from a woman in her 30s with type 1 diabetes.

V usage is TRBV18 and J usage is TRBJ2-3; a weak D match, TRBD1 (6 bases). Trimming took off 2 bases at V and 2 bases at J, with 11 bases between the two ends. CDR3 length equals 15 residues. Germline loops: CDR1 KGHSH, CDR2 LQKENI. Written as DNA, the CDR3 is TGTGCCAGCTCACCAACGGACAGCTACACAGATACGCAGTATTTT. Its translation: CASSPTDSYTDTQYF.

This clone was seen only a few times. The chain recombines TRBV6-5 with TRBJ1-2, with 9 bases aligning to TRBD1. The germline V gene encodes CDR1 MNHEY and CDR2 SVGAGI. The trim removed 5 bases at V and 4 bases at J, leaving 8 bases unmatched. This CDR3 has 15 residues. As DNA, the CDR3 is TGTGCCAGCAGTATCGGACAGGGGCGAATCTATGGCTACACCTTC. This translates into CASSIGQGRIYGYTF.

The chain couples TRBV28 to TRBJ2-1, with D maybe TRBD2 (5 bases). Per germline, CDR1 MDHEN and CDR2 SYDVKM. The CDR3 consists of 15 residues. V was pared by 2 bases and J by 6 bases, with 14 bases between. The CDR3 loop reads CASSLGSGRRNEQFF. DNA of the CDR3: TGTGCCAGCAGTTTAGGGAGTGGGCGTCGCAATGAGCAGTTCTTC.

The chain links TRBV7-9 to TRBJ2-3; TRBD1 aligns across 7 bases. CDR1 is SEHNR, CDR2 FQNEAQ, per germline (reference sequence). This CDR3 has 16 amino acids. The ends lost 5 bases at V and 4 bases at J; junction bases unmatched: 12. CDR3 nucleotide sequence: TGTGCCAGCAGCCCCAGTTGGCAGGGGGTAGCAGATACGCAGTATTTT. Its protein product is CASSPSWQGVADTQYF. Filled out from reference TRBV7-9 and TRBJ2-3, the complete variable domain reads DTGVSQNPRHKITKRGQNVTFRCDPISEHNRLYWYRQTLGQGPEFLTYFQNEAQLEKSRLLSDRFSAERPKGSFSTLEIQRTEQGDSAMYLCASSPSWQGVADTQYFGPGTRLTVL.

J is TRBJ1-2 and V is TRBV5-6, with TRBD1 identical over 8 bases. Per germline, CDR1 SGHDT and CDR2 YYEEEE. The CDR3 is made up of 14 amino acids. V shed 7 bases and J 3 bases; nucleotides not matched to a gene: 8. The CDR3 sequence is CASHYRGAYYGYTF. The CDR3 region has the DNA TGTGCCAGCCATTACAGGGGGGCCTACTATGGCTACACCTTC.

This clone was detected only a few times. V and J are TRBV6-1 and TRBJ1-5, with 7 bases lining up with TRBD1. Germline V gene data show CDR1 as MNHNS and CDR2 as SASEGT. The CDR3 runs 15 residues. V lost 8 bases to trimming and J lost 4 bases; unmatched junction nucleotides: 11. CDR3 sequence reads: CASGGGVIRNQPQHF. CDR3 bases: TGTGCCAGCGGAGGGGGCGTAATTCGGAATCAGCCCCAGCATTTT.

This chain uses TRBV18 with TRBJ1-1, with D unresolved. Germline CDR1 is KGHSH and CDR2 is LQKENI. This CDR3 region has 12 residues. The ends were cut back, 3 bases at V and 5 bases at J, with 7 bases in the middle. This CDR3 reads CASSPYVTEAFF. The CDR3 DNA sequence: TGTGCCAGCTCACCGTATGTTACTGAAGCTTTCTTT.

The chain couples TRBV15 to TRBJ1-5; D unclear. Germline-derived CDR1 and CDR2 are LNHNV and YYDKDF (reference sequence). Trimming left V 3 bases short and J 6 bases short, with 18 bases between. The CDR3 is 16 residues long. The CDR3 sequence: CATSREGQNLGQPQHF. The CDR3, as DNA: TGTGCCACCAGCAGGGAGGGCCAGAATCTTGGTCAGCCCCAGCATTTT.

Points on this clone: This sample also contains other DNA sequences that code for the same CDR3. This chain uses TRBV5-1 with TRBJ2-1, with 10 bases that match TRBD2. The length of the CDR3 is 14 residues. Germline-derived CDR1 and CDR2 are SGHRS and YFSETQ. V was clipped by 5 bases and J by 6 bases; unmatched bases: 5. CDR3 region: CASSLAGGGNEQFF. The DNA of the CDR3 is TGCGCCAGCAGTTTAGCGGGAGGCGGCAATGAGCAGTTCTTC.

The chain employs TRBV6-1 and TRBJ2-3; the D gene is possibly TRBD1 (5 bases). The ends were cut back, 3 bases at V and 4 bases at J, with 11 bases in the middle. The germline CDR1 and CDR2 sequences are MNHNS and SASEGT. This CDR3 has 14 residues. CDR3 coding DNA: TGTGCCAGCAGTGACGACAGCGCGGCAGATACGCAGTATTTT. It encodes CASSDDSAADTQYF.

This clone has more than one count but fewer than ten. This chain connects TRBV7-2 to TRBJ2-5; perhaps TRBD1 as D (6 bases). V lost 5 bases to trimming and J lost 4 bases, with 20 bases between them. The CDR3 sequence is 16 residues long. Germline lookup yields CDR1 SGHTA and CDR2 FQGNSA. This CDR3 is CASSLNSGAGPETQYF. DNA of the CDR3: TGTGCCAGCAGCCTTAATTCAGGGGCGGGTCCAGAGACCCAGTACTTC.

The V gene is TRBV25-1, the J gene TRBJ2-1, with 7 bases matching TRBD1. Germline V CDR1 and CDR2: MGHDK, SYGVNS. This CDR3 contains 15 residues. The trim removed 2 bases at V and 5 bases at J, leaving 6 bases unmatched. CDR3 DNA sequence: TGTGCCAGCAGTGAACCCGGGACAGCGCACAATGAGCAGTTCTTC. This gives the protein CASSEPGTAHNEQFF.

The chain combines TRBV19 with TRBJ2-3, with 9 bases that match TRBD2. Germline CDR1 and CDR2: LNHDA and SQIVND (reference sequence). CDR3 length: 13 amino acids. V was pared by 7 bases and J by 6 bases, with 5 bases of the junction left unmatched. Here the CDR3 DNA reads TGTGCCAGTACCGGCGGGAGGGCGGATACGCAGTATTTT. It is translated as CASTGGRADTQYF.

V usage is TRBV5-1 and J usage is TRBJ1-2; D unresolved. The CDR3 extends over 13 amino acids. Germline V gene data show CDR1 as SGHRS and CDR2 as YFSETQ. Deletions cut 1 base from V and 4 bases from J, with 8 bases between. The CDR3 DNA reads TGCGCCAGCAGCTTGCAACAGTCCTATGGCTACACCTTC. Protein product: CASSLQQSYGYTF. Complete variable domain (other parts from reference TRBV5-1 and TRBJ1-2): KAGVTQTPRYLIKTRGQQVTLSCSPISGHRSVSWYQQTPGQGLQFLFEYFSETQRNKGNFPGRFSGRQFSNSRSEMNVSTLELGDSALYLCASSLQQSYGYTFGSGTRLTVV.

This clone is medium-sized (0.01 to 0.1%) by share. The rearrangement uses TRBV18 and TRBJ1-1; D not certain. The CDR3 spans 13 residues. V shed 5 bases and J shed 1 base, with 8 bases lying between them. The germline CDR1 and CDR2 sequences are KGHSH and LQKENI. CDR3 sequence reads: CASSSQANTEAFF. CDR3 bases: TGTGCCAGCTCATCACAAGCGAACACTGAAGCTTTCTTT.

This clone was observed a handful of times. This chain connects TRBV5-4 to TRBJ2-5, with 10 nucleotides matching TRBD2. The V gene end was trimmed by 0 bases and the J gene end by 5 bases; junction bases not matched to a gene: 4. The germline V gene encodes CDR1 SGHNT and CDR2 YYREEE (reference sequence). The CDR3 loop spans 15 amino acids. Written as DNA, the CDR3 is TGTGCCAGCAGCTTGGCTAGCGGGAGAGGTGAGACCCAGTACTTC. Protein: CASSLASGRGETQYF.

CDR3 residues: CASSLGIGERQPQHF. In DNA, the CDR3 is TGTGCCAGCAGCTTAGGGATCGGGGAACGCCAGCCCCAGCATTTT. This chain connects TRBV5-6 to TRBJ1-5; D is uncertain. The V end was cut by 2 bases, the J end by 7 bases, with 16 bases between. This CDR3 spans 15 amino acids. Germline V gene sequence: CDR1 SGHDT, CDR2 YYEEEE.

Of note for this clone: Different DNA sequences within this sample yield the same CDR3. V is TRBV10-3 and J is TRBJ1-1; D unresolved. This CDR3 has 14 residues. V was clipped by 4 bases and J by 1 base, with 10 bases between them. Germline V gene lookup returns CDR1 ENHRY and CDR2 SYGVKD. CDR3 sequence: CAISGREPNTEAFF. The CDR3 DNA is TGTGCCATCAGTGGGAGAGAGCCGAACACTGAAGCTTTCTTT.

At least ten counts were recorded for this clone. The chain links TRBV7-2 to TRBJ1-5, with 7 bases identical to TRBD1. This CDR3 has 14 residues. The V and J ends lost 5 bases and 4 bases, in that order; junction bases with no gene match: 5. Germline V gives CDR1 SGHTA, CDR2 FQGNSA. Here the CDR3 reads CASSRGQLNQPQHF. Here the CDR3 DNA reads TGTGCCAGCAGCCGGGGACAGCTAAATCAGCCCCAGCATTTT.

There are a few counts of this clone. The V gene is TRBV27, the J gene TRBJ2-7; D is perhaps TRBD2 (6 bases). The CDR3 spans 14 residues. Germline CDR1 and CDR2: MNHEY and SMNVEV (reference sequence). V gave up 5 bases and J gave up 6 bases, with 17 bases separating them. CDR3 nucleotides: TGTGCCAGCAGTAACTCAGGTCTCGGGGGCGAGCAGTACTTC. Encoded protein: CASSNSGLGGEQYF.

This clone was seen a handful of times. V gene TRBV28 combines with J gene TRBJ2-1, with 9 bases fitting TRBD1. Germline values: CDR1 MDHEN, CDR2 SYDVKM. The length of the CDR3 is 15 residues. Trimming removed 2 bases from V and 4 bases from J; junction bases left unmatched: 3. In nucleotides, the CDR3 is TGTGCCAGCAGTTTAATGGACAGGGGTTACAATGAGCAGTTCTTC. It is translated as CASSLMDRGYNEQFF. The variable domain in full, with the rest retrieved from reference TRBV28 and TRBJ2-1, is DVKVTQSSRYLVKRTGEKVFLECVQDMDHENMFWYRQDPGLGLRLIYFSYDVKMKEKGDIPEGYSVSREKKERFSLILESASTNQTSMYLCASSLMDRGYNEQFFGPGTRLTVL.

This chain connects TRBV29-1 to TRBJ1-1, with 8 nucleotides matching TRBD1. Trimming at V came to 7 bases and at J to 5 bases, leaving 6 bases not matched to a gene. This CDR3 is 12 amino acids long. From germline, CDR1 is SQVTM and CDR2 ANQGSEA. The CDR3 loop is CSGDRGGTEAFF. The DNA of the CDR3 is TGCAGCGGCGACAGGGGAGGAACTGAAGCTTTCTTT. The whole variable domain, remainder taken from reference TRBV29-1 and TRBJ1-1, is SAVISQKPSRDICQRGTSLTIQCQVDSQVTMMFWYRQQPGQSLTLIATANQGSEATYESGFVIDKFPISRPNLTFSTLTVSNMSPEDSSIYLCSGDRGGTEAFFGQGTRLTVV.

Details on this clone: Germline and junction disagree at one end, which may indicate a read error. V gene TRBV6-5 combines with J gene TRBJ2-7; TRBD1 might be the D (6 bases). Germline CDR1 is MNHEY and CDR2 is SVGAGI. This CDR3 has 12 residues. CDR3 coding DNA: TGTGCCAGCAGTCAGGGGACACCCGTCATAAGCTTC. Translated: CASSQGTPVISF.

This clone was observed a handful of times. The chain employs TRBV5-1 and TRBJ1-2; unclear D gene. The CDR3 has 14 amino acids. The V gene's germline CDR1 is SGHRS and CDR2 YFSETQ. The ends were cut back, 4 bases at V and 0 bases at J, with 10 bases in the middle. The CDR3 coding sequence is TGCGCCAGCAGCCTTCGAGAGGCTAACTATGGCTACACCTTC. It encodes CASSLREANYGYTF.

This clone has just a few counts. The chain carries TRBV6-6 and TRBJ1-5; D perhaps matches TRBD1 (6 bases). Trimming left V 6 bases short and J 9 bases short, with 15 bases between. CDR3 length: 13 residues. The germline V gene has CDR1 MNHNY and CDR2 SVGAGI (reference sequence). CDR3 coding DNA: TGTGCCAGCAGCGCGGACAGTCAGAGGCCCCAGCATTTT. It translates to CASSADSQRPQHF.

Only a few counts were recorded for this clone. The chain carries TRBV29-1 and TRBJ2-1; the match to TRBD2 covers 12 bases. Germline V gene data show CDR1 as SQVTM and CDR2 as ANQGSEA. This CDR3 contains 16 residues. After removal of 7 bases from V and 4 bases from J, the junction contained 11 bases not matched to a gene. The CDR3 protein is CSAQPGLAGAYNEQFF. The DNA of the CDR3 is TGCAGCGCACAACCGGGACTAGCGGGTGCTTACAATGAGCAGTTCTTC.